Listed below are T cell receptor beta chains from one sample, sequenced in a study of cytomegalovirus exposure and HLA in healthy donors. TCRdb's table, derived via immunoSEQ multiplex PCR, lists solely in-frame clones and lacks some. The sample carries about 73,000 clones, 70% to 90% recorded once. Sequenced input: PBMCs. The receptor set was obtained from a woman aged 18-35 years in good health and CMV-seropositive. CDR3s include the opening cysteine and the closing phenylalanine or tryptophan. Each record gives: D gene, J gene, V gene, clone size, CDR3 DNA, CDR3 protein. A D gene is named only where the DNA matches it firmly. Some rows have no size entry. The others give once, few or many, or a class for an expanded clone.

TRBD2 | TRBJ2-7 | TRBV30 | NA | TGTGCCTGGCGGGGCTCGGCGGGAGGTCTCTACGAGCAGTACTTC | CAWRGSAGGLYEQYF
NA | TRBJ1-2 | TRBV29-1 | NA | TGCAGCGTTGAGGCCAAAAAGGGGCAGGGAGGCTATGGCTACACCTTC | CSVEAKKGQGGYGYTF
TRBD2 | TRBJ2-1 | TRBV7-9 | NA | TGTGCCAGCAGCTTATTGGGGACTAGCGGGAGACTCGACAATGAGCAGTTCTTC | CASSLLGTSGRLDNEQFF
TRBD1 | TRBJ2-2 | TRBV19 | NA | TGTGCCAGTAGTCCGGACAGGGGTGCTACCGGGGAGCTGTTTTTT | CASSPDRGATGELFF
NA | TRBJ2-1 | TRBV6-5 | NA | TGTGCCAGCAGTGCCTCTCGGGGAGGGGGAAATGAGCAGTTCTTC | CASSASRGGGNEQFF
TRBD2 | TRBJ2-1 | TRBV6-5 | NA | TGTGCCAGCAATCCTAGCGGGAGGGCCGGTAGTGAGCAGTTCTTC | CASNPSGRAGSEQFF
NA | TRBJ1-1 | TRBV10-3 | once | TGTGCCATCAGTGCGGGGGAGACTGAAGCTTTCTTT | CAISAGETEAFF
TRBD2 | TRBJ2-1 | TRBV19 | NA | TGTGCCAGTAGCAATAGCGGGGGGAGACGTGATGAGCAGTTCTTC | CASSNSGGRRDEQFF
TRBD1 | TRBJ1-2 | TRBV6-6 | few | TGTGCCAGCAGTTACTCGGGGGGGGACAGGGGCTATGGCTACACCTTC | CASSYSGGDRGYGYTF
NA | TRBJ2-1 | TRBV7-6 | NA | TGTGCCAGCAGCTTATCTCGGGGTAATGAGCAGTTCTTC | CASSLSRGNEQFF
NA | TRBJ1-5 | TRBV2 | NA | TGTGCCAGCAGTGTTCAGGGTCAAAATCAGCCCCAGCATTTT | CASSVQGQNQPQHF
NA | TRBJ2-2 | TRBV9 | NA | TGTGCCAGCAGCGTAGCTACCGGGACACGACAGGCTATGGGGGAGCTGTTTTTT | CASSVATGTRQAMGELFF
NA | TRBJ1-1 | TRBV4-3 | NA | TGCGCCAGCAGCCAAGATTCGTGGGAGGGATCCATGAACACTGAAGCTTTCTTT | CASSQDSWEGSMNTEAFF
NA | TRBJ2-7 | TRBV27 | NA | TGTGCCAGCAGACGGGGGTCCTACGAGCAGTACTTC | CASRRGSYEQYF
TRBD2 | TRBJ2-3 | TRBV25-1 | NA | TGTGCCAGCAGTGAACTTAGCGGGGGAAACACAGATACGCAGTATTTT | CASSELSGGNTDTQYF
NA | TRBJ1-1 | TRBV5-1 | NA | TGCGCCAGCAGCTTGGCAGGTAGCGCTGAAGCTTTCTTT | CASSLAGSAEAFF
TRBD1 | TRBJ1-4 | TRBV2 | NA | TGTGCCAGCAGGGGACAGGTTAATGAAAAACTGTTTTTT | CASRGQVNEKLFF
NA | TRBJ2-3 | TRBV25-1 | NA | TGTGCCAGCACCCTGTCGGGGACAGATACGCAGTATTTT | CASTLSGTDTQYF
NA | TRBJ2-5 | TRBV5-4 | NA | TGTGCCAGCAGCAAGGGGCAAGAGACCCAGTACTTC | CASSKGQETQYF
TRBD1 | TRBJ2-5 | TRBV19 | NA | TGTGCCAGTGCCGGGACAGGGGGTCGAGAGACCCAGTACTTC | CASAGTGGRETQYF
NA | TRBJ1-5 | TRBV7-6 | NA | TGTGCCAGCAGCCTAAGAGGGGGGGCAGAACAGCCCCAGCATTTT | CASSLRGGAEQPQHF
TRBD1 | TRBJ1-5 | TRBV7-2 | NA | TGTGCCAGCAGCCAAAATTCAGGGGGCGCGGCCCAGCATTTT | CASSQNSGGAAQHF
NA | TRBJ2-7 | TRBV5-5 | NA | TGTGCCAGCAGCTTGGTGGGAGACTACGAGCAGTACTTC | CASSLVGDYEQYF
NA | TRBJ2-3 | TRBV19 | NA | TGTGCCAGTAGTATCCCTCCGGGGGTAGGCACAGATACGCAGTATTTT | CASSIPPGVGTDTQYF
NA | TRBJ2-2 | TRBV6-6 | NA | TGTGCCAGCAGTTACGCGGGGGCTTATAACACCGGGGAGCTGTTTTTT | CASSYAGAYNTGELFF
TRBD1 | TRBJ2-2 | TRBV2 | NA | TGTGCCAGCAGTGTGACAGGGATTAACACCGGGGAGCTGTTTTTT | CASSVTGINTGELFF